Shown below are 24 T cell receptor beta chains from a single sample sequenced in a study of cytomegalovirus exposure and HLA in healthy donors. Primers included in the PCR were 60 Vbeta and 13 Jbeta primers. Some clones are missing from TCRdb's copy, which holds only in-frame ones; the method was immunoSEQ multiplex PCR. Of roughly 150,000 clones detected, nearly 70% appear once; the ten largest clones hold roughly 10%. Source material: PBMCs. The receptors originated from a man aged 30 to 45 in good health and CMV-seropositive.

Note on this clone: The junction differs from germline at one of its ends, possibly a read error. CDR3 nucleotide sequence: TGCACCAGCAGCTTGATCTCTGGGGCCAACGTCTTGACTTTC. As protein: CTSSLISGANVLTF. This chain links TRBV5-1 with TRBJ2-6; D is perhaps TRBD1 (5 bases). Germline-derived CDR1 and CDR2 are SGHRS and YFSETQ. This CDR3 is 14 amino acids long.

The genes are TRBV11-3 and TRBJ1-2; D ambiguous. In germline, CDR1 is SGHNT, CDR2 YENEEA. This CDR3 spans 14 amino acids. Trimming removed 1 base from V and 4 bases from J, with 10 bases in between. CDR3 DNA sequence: TGTGCCAGCAGCTTAGGGAGGAGTGGCTATGGCTACACCTTC. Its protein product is CASSLGRSGYGYTF. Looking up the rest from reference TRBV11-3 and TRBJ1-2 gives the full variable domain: EAGVVQSPRYKIIEKKQPVAFWCNPISGHNTLYWYLQNLGQGPELLIRYENEEAVDDSQLPKDRFSAERLKGVDSTLKIQPAELGDSAVYLCASSLGRSGYGYTFGSGTRLTVV.

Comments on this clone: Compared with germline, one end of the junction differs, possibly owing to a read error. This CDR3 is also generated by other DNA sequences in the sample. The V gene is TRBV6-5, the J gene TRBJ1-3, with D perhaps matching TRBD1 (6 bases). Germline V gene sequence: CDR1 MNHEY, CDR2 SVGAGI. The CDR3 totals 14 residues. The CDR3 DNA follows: TGCGTCAGCAGTTTATCAGGGGCTGGAAACACCATATATTTT. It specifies CVSSLSGAGNTIYF.

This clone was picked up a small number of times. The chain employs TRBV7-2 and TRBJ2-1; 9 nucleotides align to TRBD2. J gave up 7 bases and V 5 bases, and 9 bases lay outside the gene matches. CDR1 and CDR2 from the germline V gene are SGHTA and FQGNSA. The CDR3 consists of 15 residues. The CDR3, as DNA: TGTGCCAGCAGCCGACTAGCGGACAAAGGGAATGAGCAGTTCTTC. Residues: CASSRLADKGNEQFF.

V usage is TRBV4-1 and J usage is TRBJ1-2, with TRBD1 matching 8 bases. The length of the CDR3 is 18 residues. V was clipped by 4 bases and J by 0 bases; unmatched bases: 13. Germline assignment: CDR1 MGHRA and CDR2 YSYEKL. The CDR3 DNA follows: TGCGCCAGCAGCCGGTCCACGGACAGGGCTCAAGCTAACTATGGCTACACCTTC. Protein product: CASSRSTDRAQANYGYTF.

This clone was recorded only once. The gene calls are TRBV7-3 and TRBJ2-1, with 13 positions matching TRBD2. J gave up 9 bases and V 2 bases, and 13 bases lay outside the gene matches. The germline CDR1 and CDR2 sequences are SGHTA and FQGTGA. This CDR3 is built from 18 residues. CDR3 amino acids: CASSLSTFGTSGKGEQFF. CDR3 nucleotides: TGTGCCAGCAGCTTATCCACCTTCGGGACTAGCGGGAAGGGTGAGCAGTTCTTC. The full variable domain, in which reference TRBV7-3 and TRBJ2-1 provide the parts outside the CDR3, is GAGVSQTPSNKVTEKGKYVELRCDPISGHTALYWYRQSLGQGPEFLIYFQGTGAADDSGLPNDRFFAVRPEGSVSTLKIQRTERGDSAVYLCASSLSTFGTSGKGEQFFGPGTRLTVL.

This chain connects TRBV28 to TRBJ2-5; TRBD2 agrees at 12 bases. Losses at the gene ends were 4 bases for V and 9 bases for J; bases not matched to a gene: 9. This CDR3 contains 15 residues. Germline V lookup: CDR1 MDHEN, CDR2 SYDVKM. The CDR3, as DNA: TGTGCCAGCAGTTCCTCACTAGCGGGGGGTGGGTCCCAGTACTTC. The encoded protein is CASSSSLAGGGSQYF.

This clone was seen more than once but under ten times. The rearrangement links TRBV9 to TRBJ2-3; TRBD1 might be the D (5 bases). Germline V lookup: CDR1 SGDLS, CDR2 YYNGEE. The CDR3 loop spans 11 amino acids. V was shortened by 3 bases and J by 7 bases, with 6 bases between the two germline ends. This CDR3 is CASSEGNTQYF. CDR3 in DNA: TGTGCCAGCAGCGAGGGGAATACGCAGTATTTT.

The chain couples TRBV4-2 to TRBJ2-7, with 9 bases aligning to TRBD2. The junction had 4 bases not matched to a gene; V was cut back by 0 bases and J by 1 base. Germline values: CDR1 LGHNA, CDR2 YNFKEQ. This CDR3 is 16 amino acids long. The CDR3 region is CASSQDLLAGSYEQYF. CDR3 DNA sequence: TGTGCCAGCAGCCAAGATTTACTAGCGGGTTCCTACGAGCAGTACTTC.

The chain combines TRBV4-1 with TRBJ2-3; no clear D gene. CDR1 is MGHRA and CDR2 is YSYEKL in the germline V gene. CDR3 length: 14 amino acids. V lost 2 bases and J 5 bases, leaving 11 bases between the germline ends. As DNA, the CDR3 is TGCGCCAGCAGCCAACAATTAGCTGGAGATACGCAGTATTTT. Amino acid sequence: CASSQQLAGDTQYF.

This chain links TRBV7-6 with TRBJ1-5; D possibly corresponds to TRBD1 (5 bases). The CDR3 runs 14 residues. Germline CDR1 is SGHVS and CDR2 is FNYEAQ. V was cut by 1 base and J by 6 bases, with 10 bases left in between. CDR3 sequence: CASSLVAGGQPQHF. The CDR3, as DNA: TGTGCCAGCAGCTTAGTGGCGGGGGGTCAGCCCCAGCATTTT.

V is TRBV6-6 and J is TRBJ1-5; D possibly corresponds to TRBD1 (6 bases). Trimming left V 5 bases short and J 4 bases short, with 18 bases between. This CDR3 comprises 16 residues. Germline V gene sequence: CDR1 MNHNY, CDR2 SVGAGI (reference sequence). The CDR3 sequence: CASSPSQGVSNQPQHF. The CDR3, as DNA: TGTGCCAGCAGTCCTTCACAGGGAGTTAGTAATCAGCCCCAGCATTTT.

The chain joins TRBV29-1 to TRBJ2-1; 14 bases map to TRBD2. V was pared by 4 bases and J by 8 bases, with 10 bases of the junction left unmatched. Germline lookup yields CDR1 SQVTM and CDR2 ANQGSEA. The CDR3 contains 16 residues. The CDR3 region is CSVGLAGGISLYEQFF. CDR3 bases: TGCAGCGTTGGACTAGCGGGAGGGATATCCCTGTATGAGCAGTTCTTC.

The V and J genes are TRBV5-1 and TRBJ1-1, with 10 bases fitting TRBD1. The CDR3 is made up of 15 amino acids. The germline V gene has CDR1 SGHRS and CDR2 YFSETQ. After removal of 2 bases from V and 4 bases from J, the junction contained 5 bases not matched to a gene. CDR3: CASSFDRGLITEAFF. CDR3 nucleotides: TGCGCCAGCAGCTTCGACAGGGGGCTTATCACTGAAGCTTTCTTT.

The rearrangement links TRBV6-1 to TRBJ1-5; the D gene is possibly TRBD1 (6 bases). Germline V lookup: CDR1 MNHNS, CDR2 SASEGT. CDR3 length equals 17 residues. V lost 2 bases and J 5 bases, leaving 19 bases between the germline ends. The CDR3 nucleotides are TGTGCCAGCAGTGAATCGGAAGGAGTCAGGGGTGATCAGCCCCAGCATTTT. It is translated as CASSESEGVRGDQPQHF.

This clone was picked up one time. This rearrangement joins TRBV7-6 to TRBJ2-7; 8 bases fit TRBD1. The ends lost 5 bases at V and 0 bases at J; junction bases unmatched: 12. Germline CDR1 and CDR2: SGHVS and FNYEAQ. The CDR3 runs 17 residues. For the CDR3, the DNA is TGTGCCAGCAGCCCGGAACCGGGACAGGCTACCTCCTACGAGCAGTACTTC. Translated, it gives CASSPEPGQATSYEQYF.

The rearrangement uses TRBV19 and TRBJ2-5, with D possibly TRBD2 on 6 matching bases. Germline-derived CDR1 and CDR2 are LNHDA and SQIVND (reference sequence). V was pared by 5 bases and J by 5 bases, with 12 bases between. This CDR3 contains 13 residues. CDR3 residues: CASSPGVRETQYF. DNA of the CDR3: TGTGCCAGTAGTCCGGGGGTGAGGGAGACCCAGTACTTC.

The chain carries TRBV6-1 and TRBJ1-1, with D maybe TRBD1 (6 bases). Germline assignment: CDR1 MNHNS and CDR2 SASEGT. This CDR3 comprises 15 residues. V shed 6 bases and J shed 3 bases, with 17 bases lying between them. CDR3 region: CASSDSGAGDTEAFF. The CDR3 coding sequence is TGTGCCAGCAGCGATTCGGGGGCGGGGGACACTGAAGCTTTCTTT.

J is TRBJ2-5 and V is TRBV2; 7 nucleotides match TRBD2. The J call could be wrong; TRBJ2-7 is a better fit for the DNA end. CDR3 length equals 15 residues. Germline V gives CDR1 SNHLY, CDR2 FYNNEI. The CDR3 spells CASSEHGGRTYEQYF. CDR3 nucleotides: TGTGCCAGCAGTGAACACGGCGGGAGAACCTACGAGCAGTACTTC.

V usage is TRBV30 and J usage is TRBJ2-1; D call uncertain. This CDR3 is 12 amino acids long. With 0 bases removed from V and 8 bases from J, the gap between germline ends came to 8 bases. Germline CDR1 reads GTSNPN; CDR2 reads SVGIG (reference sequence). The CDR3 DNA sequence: TGTGCCTGGAGTGTACCTCGGTATGAGCAGTTCTTC. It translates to CAWSVPRYEQFF. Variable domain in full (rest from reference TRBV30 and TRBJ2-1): SQTIHQWPATLVQPVGSPLSLECTVEGTSNPNLYWYRQAAGRGLQLLFYSVGIGQISSEVPQNLSASRPQDRQFILSSKKLLLSDSGFYLCAWSVPRYEQFFGPGTRLTVL.

In nucleotides, the CDR3 is TGTGCCAGCGGTCCTAGCGCAGATACGCAGTATTTT. As protein: CASGPSADTQYF. The chain uses TRBV6-5 and TRBJ2-3; D perhaps matches TRBD2 (6 bases). The CDR3 extends over 12 amino acids. Trimming took off 8 bases at V and 4 bases at J, with 10 bases between the two ends. Germline V lookup: CDR1 MNHEY, CDR2 SVGAGI.

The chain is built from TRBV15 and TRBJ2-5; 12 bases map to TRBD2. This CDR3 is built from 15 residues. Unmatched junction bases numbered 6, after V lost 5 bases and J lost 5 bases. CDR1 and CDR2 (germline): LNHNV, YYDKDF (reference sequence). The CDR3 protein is CATSSWTSGVETQYF. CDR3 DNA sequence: TGTGCCACCAGCTCCTGGACTAGCGGGGTGGAGACCCAGTACTTC.

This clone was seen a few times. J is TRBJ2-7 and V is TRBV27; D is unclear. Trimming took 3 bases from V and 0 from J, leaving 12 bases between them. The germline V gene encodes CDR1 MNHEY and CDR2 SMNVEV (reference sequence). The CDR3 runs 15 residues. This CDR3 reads CASSLSLQSSYEQYF. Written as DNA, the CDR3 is TGTGCCAGCAGTTTGAGTCTACAGAGCTCCTACGAGCAGTACTTC.

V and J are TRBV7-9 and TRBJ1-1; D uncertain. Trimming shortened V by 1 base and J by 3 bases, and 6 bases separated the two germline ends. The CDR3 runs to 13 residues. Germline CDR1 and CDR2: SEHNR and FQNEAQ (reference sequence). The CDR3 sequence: CASSLGGDTEAFF. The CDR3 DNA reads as TGTGCCAGCAGCTTAGGCGGAGACACTGAAGCTTTCTTT.